This T cell receptor (beta chain) was found in a study of shared T cell receptors in the human thymus. The CDR3 covers 15 residues. The V end was cut by 0 bases, the J end by 4 bases, with 12 bases between. The germline gives CDR1 SGHDN, CDR2 FVKESK. Clones were sequenced by immunoSEQ multiplex PCR, and TCRdb holds only the in-frame ones, with some missing. Here the sample spans under 850,000 clones, 88% being singletons. The data were also submitted as part of a second study, on human thymus T cells. That paper adds: Corrective heart surgery yielded resections, and these provided the thymus tissue.

V usage is TRBV14 and J usage is TRBJ1-2, with D possibly TRBD1 on 5 matching bases. Sequenced sample: thymocytes. This TCR was sampled from a boy younger than two with a congenital heart defect. The CDR3: CASSQDRWGGYGYTF. CDR3 DNA sequence: TGTGCCAGCAGCCAAGACCGTTGGGGGGGCTATGGCTACACCTTC.